The present entry profiles one T cell receptor beta chain with its context. Its specific antigen is unknown. With a much larger clone just one base away, this may be a read error. Only healthy Caucasian donors were included. The library was prepared using 5' RACE. The sample was run on an Illumina HiSeq 2000. Template switching introduced a universal primer binding site; the final cDNA contained a unique molecular identifier, enabling accurate counting of TCR cDNA molecules. Specific primers in the conserved constant-segment region were used to synthesize first-strand cDNA for the TCR alpha and beta chains. To control for contamination, every cDNA library was double barcoded, receiving both a SMART-Mk sample barcode and Illumina barcodes. TruSeq adapter sequences, together with Illumina sample barcodes, were added in two successive PCR steps. Sequencing of the TCR alpha and beta cDNA libraries was done on the Illumina HiSeq platform using custom primers. The authors processed their data as follows. MiGEC processed the raw reads to extract unique molecular identifiers, while MiXCR was used to determine the CDR3 positions. Recombination models were inferred per individual with the repgenHMM and IGoR tools using an EM algorithm. Shared clonotypes were analyzed with the tcR package in R, and sharing was normalized by the product of cloneset sizes. To study raw recombination free of thymic and clonal selection effects, out-of-frame nonproductive sequences were analyzed. TCRdb trimmed the raw reads at Q25, called clones with MiXCR and kept productive beta chains. Rows with one shared CDR3 protein collapse into an entry with the most common genes and DNA. The V and J calls reflect TCRdb's pipeline rather than the authors' work. The sample profile shows about 1.7 million distinct CDR3 sequences; less than 40% of them were found once. The ten largest make up 0.25% to 0.3% of the sample.

The sample belongs to a study of identical twins (TCRdb year 2016). Turning to the overall study: To test whether fetal clonotypes persist, the study used deep sequencing on TCR alpha and beta repertoires from monozygotic twins, unrelated adults of various ages, and cord blood. Replicate twin experiments were performed at different times using different library preparation protocols to rule out contamination. The paper as a whole reports these results and caveats: Compared with coincidental sharing between unrelated individuals, out-of-frame TCR alpha sequences shared between twins showed an excess of sequences with low generation probability. Conclusions relied on cross-sectional statistical analysis, since the same donors could not be followed over many years. Zero-insertion analyses could be partly confounded by invariant T cells such as MAIT and iNKT, though diverse VJ usage argued against such confounding for most clonotypes. The excess sharing between twins in beta out-of-frame sequences was weaker because fewer shared sequences reduced the signal-to-noise ratio. Out-of-frame TCR alpha sharing in monozygotic twins was systematically underestimated by recombination models, whereas sharing between unrelated individuals was in agreement with the recombination models. Abundant cord blood beta clonotypes carried fewer insertions; young adult naive repertoires showed a weaker similar trend, while memory repertoires showed none.

Looking up the germline V gene yields CDR1 SGHRS and CDR2 YFSETQ. Including the terminal cysteine and phenylalanine, the CDR3 comprises 18 residues. The kept DNA is CDR3 alone, 54 bases in frame from the first base. The V and J segments used are TRBV5-1 and TRBJ2-1; no D gene can be assigned with confidence. TRBJ2-7 matches the DNA end more closely, so the J call is doubtful. This clonotype was sampled from a newborn girl in good health. Sequences were obtained from cord blood. The CDR3: CASTYPSGGKSSYNEQYF. The DNA sequence is as follows: TGCGCCAGCACCTACCCATCTGGCGGAAAAAGCTCCTACAATGAGCAGTACTTC.